The rows below give T cell receptor beta chains drawn from one sample of a study of long-term antiretroviral therapy in people with HIV. Sequenced by immunoSEQ multiplex PCR; TCRdb stores in-frame clones only, minus some. The sample includes some 26,000 clones, about 88% of them seen just once. This material consisted of unsorted PBMCs, taken 2.7 years after starting antiretroviral therapy. These receptors originate from a man between 40 and 49 years old with HIV. The CDR3 runs from the conserved cysteine through the conserved F or W. The D gene is left open where the match is weak. Rows give clone size only sometimes, using once, few, many, or a class for an expanded clone.

D gene	V gene	clone size	J gene	CDR3 protein	CDR3 DNA
NA	TRBV28	NA	TRBJ1-1	CASMPPPDTEAFF	TGTGCCAGCATGCCACCCCCCGACACTGAAGCTTTCTTT
NA	TRBV28	NA	TRBJ2-7	CASSFRGGGSTFGYF	TGTGCCAGCAGTTTCAGAGGAGGCGGGTCTACTTTTGGGTACTTC
TRBD2	TRBV2	NA	TRBJ2-5	CASSDPAGGFEGETQYF	TGTGCCAGCAGTGATCCAGCGGGAGGCTTCGAGGGGGAGACCCAGTACTTC
TRBD1	TRBV28	once	TRBJ2-5	CASSSLYDGTGEQETQYF	TGTGCCAGCAGCTCCCTCTACGACGGGACAGGGGAACAAGAGACCCAGTACTTC
NA	TRBV4-3	once	TRBJ2-1	CASSQDIQLGNEQFF	TGCGCCAGCAGCCAAGATATACAGTTAGGGAATGAGCAGTTCTTC
NA	TRBV15	NA	TRBJ1-2	CATSPHSGTNGYTF	TGTGCCACCAGCCCTCATTCTGGGACTAATGGCTACACCTTC
NA	TRBV5-5	NA	TRBJ1-1	CASSLRRGETEAFF	TGTGCCAGCAGCTTGAGGAGGGGGGAGACTGAAGCTTTCTTT
NA	TRBV30	NA	TRBJ2-4	CAWSQGRGKNIQYF	TGTGCCTGGAGTCAGGGACGGGGGAAAAACATTCAGTACTTC
NA	TRBV30	NA	TRBJ1-1	CAWTPTGRGTEAFF	TGTGCCTGGACCCCGACGGGAAGGGGCACTGAAGCTTTCTTT
TRBD1	TRBV7-9	NA	TRBJ2-1	CAEKGARGSEQFF	TGTGCCGAAAAGGGGGCGCGAGGGAGTGAGCAGTTCTTC
TRBD1	TRBV28	once	TRBJ1-2	CASSRQGANYGYTF	TGTGCCAGCAGCCGACAGGGGGCCAACTATGGCTACACCTTC
NA	TRBV19	NA	TRBJ2-5	CASSIRLEETQYF	TGTGCCAGTAGTATAAGGCTAGAAGAGACCCAGTACTTC
NA	TRBV19	few	TRBJ2-3	CASSISDTQYF	TGTGCCAGTAGTATTTCTGATACGCAGTATTTT
NA	TRBV4-1	NA	TRBJ2-2	CASSVNFVGELFF	TGCGCCAGCAGCGTCAACTTTGTCGGGGAGCTGTTTTTT
NA	TRBV30	NA	TRBJ1-5	CAWSGTVYQPQHF	TGTGCCTGGAGTGGAACGGTATATCAGCCCCAGCATTTT
NA	TRBV4-3	NA	TRBJ1-1	CASSQELGAVNTEAFF	TGCGCCAGCAGCCAAGAACTCGGGGCGGTGAACACTGAAGCTTTCTTT
NA	TRBV6-6	NA	TRBJ1-1	CASSYSKDTEAFF	TGTGCCAGCAGTTACTCCAAGGACACTGAAGCTTTCTTT
NA	TRBV5-1	few	TRBJ1-2	CASSLGRDYGYTF	TGCGCCAGCAGCTTGGGCAGGGACTATGGCTACACCTTC
TRBD2	TRBV6-6	NA	TRBJ2-1	CASSGSTSGGAGEQFF	TGTGCCAGCAGCGGCAGTACTAGCGGGGGGGCTGGTGAGCAGTTCTTC
TRBD1	TRBV5-1	NA	TRBJ2-5	CASSPGRDREETQYF	TGCGCCAGCAGCCCGGGCAGGGACAGGGAAGAGACCCAGTACTTC
NA	TRBV6-1	NA	TRBJ2-3	CASSDPPSSTDTQYF	TGTGCCAGCAGTGATCCTCCTTCTAGCACAGATACGCAGTATTTT
TRBD2	TRBV5-1	NA	TRBJ2-3	CASSLAKARGGGDTQYF	TGCGCCAGCAGCTTGGCCAAGGCGCGGGGGGGCGGCGATACGCAGTATTTT
NA	TRBV14	NA	TRBJ2-6	CASSQKYSGANVLTF	TGTGCCAGCAGCCAAAAGTACTCTGGGGCCAACGTCCTGACTTTC
NA	TRBV28	once	TRBJ1-1	CASSLSIPKMNTEAFF	TGTGCCAGCAGTTTATCAATCCCAAAAATGAACACTGAAGCTTTCTTT
NA	TRBV30	NA	TRBJ2-3	CAWSAGGTQYF	TGTGCCTGGAGCGCGGGTGGTACGCAGTATTTT
NA	TRBV7-2	NA	TRBJ2-2	CASSNTGILKAGELFF	TGTGCCAGCAGCAATACCGGGATTTTGAAGGCCGGGGAGCTGTTTTTT
NA	TRBV6-1	NA	TRBJ2-3	CASSERDTDTQYF	TGTGCCAGCAGTGAACGGGACACAGATACGCAGTATTTT
NA	TRBV6-4	NA	TRBJ1-1	CASTSRGRSTEAFF	TGTGCCAGTACTTCTCGGGGGCGAAGCACTGAAGCTTTCTTT
NA	TRBV6-5	once	TRBJ2-3	CASTGASTDTQYF	TGTGCCAGCACGGGCGCTAGCACAGATACGCAGTATTTT
NA	TRBV30	NA	TRBJ1-1	CAWTVQGTEAFF	TGTGCCTGGACGGTACAGGGCACTGAAGCTTTCTTT
NA	TRBV7-6	once	TRBJ2-7	CASSLAARGFTYEQYF	TGTGCCAGCAGCTTAGCTGCCAGGGGATTTACCTACGAGCAGTACTTC
TRBD2	TRBV5-1	once	TRBJ2-7	CASSLADERGHEQYF	TGCGCCAGCAGCTTGGCCGATGAGCGGGGCCACGAGCAGTACTTC
TRBD2	TRBV5-1	NA	TRBJ2-2	CASSPPKGAGVTGELFF	TGCGCCAGCAGCCCCCCCAAGGGAGCGGGAGTTACCGGGGAGCTGTTTTTT
NA	TRBV18	few	TRBJ1-1	CASSPLSGTEAFF	TGTGCCAGCTCACCTCTGTCGGGGACTGAAGCTTTCTTT
NA	TRBV15	NA	TRBJ1-1	CATSRADTEAFF	TGTGCCACCAGCAGAGCCGACACTGAAGCTTTCTTT
TRBD2	TRBV6-1	NA	TRBJ2-7	CASSLERGEQYF	TGTGCCAGCAGCCTCGAGCGGGGCGAGCAGTACTTC
NA	TRBV6-6	once	TRBJ2-3	CASRRDLSTDTQYF	TGTGCCAGCAGAAGGGACCTCTCCACAGATACGCAGTATTTT
NA	TRBV10-1	NA	TRBJ2-2	CASSEVQTGELFF	TGCGCCAGCAGTGAGGTCCAAACCGGGGAGCTGTTTTTT
NA	TRBV13	NA	TRBJ2-7	CASSLAPGRTFF	TGTGCCAGCAGCTTAGCCCCGGGACGGACGTTCTTC
NA	TRBV7-8	NA	TRBJ2-7	CASTPTESYEQYF	TGTGCCAGCACTCCAACCGAGTCCTACGAGCAGTACTTC
NA	TRBV11-3	NA	TRBJ1-1	CASSLGKGVGAFF	TGTGCCAGCAGCTTAGGGAAGGGAGTAGGAGCTTTCTTT
NA	TRBV28	NA	TRBJ1-2	CASRLDRDVYGYTF	TGTGCCAGCAGGCTCGACAGAGACGTCTATGGCTACACCTTC
NA	TRBV6-1	NA	TRBJ1-2	CASTGRTDNYGYTF	TGTGCCAGCACCGGAAGGACAGACAACTATGGCTACACCTTC
NA	TRBV7-9	NA	TRBJ1-1	CASSGDPNEDFF	TGTGCCAGCAGCGGAGATCCTAATGAGGATTTCTTT
NA	TRBV28	NA	TRBJ1-1	CASSFNSRVTEAFF	TGTGCCAGCAGTTTCAACAGCCGCGTTACTGAAGCTTTCTTT
TRBD1	TRBV28	NA	TRBJ1-4	CASSPRTGVAEKLFF	TGTGCCAGCAGTCCCCGGACAGGGGTTGCTGAAAAACTGTTTTTT
NA	TRBV7-3	NA	TRBJ2-3	CASSLGRAGARADTQYF	TGTGCCAGCAGCTTAGGCAGGGCCGGGGCACGGGCAGATACGCAGTATTTT
NA	TRBV5-1	NA	TRBJ2-3	CASSWTDTQYF	TGCGCCAGCAGCTGGACAGATACGCAGTATTTT